This T cell receptor (beta chain) was identified in a study of shared clonotypes between healthy human individuals. Study summary: Researchers assigned three CD4 naive, three CD4 memory, two CD8 naive and one CD8 memory plate to each donor.

The germline gives CDR1 MNHEY, CDR2 SVGAGI. The CDR3 runs to 13 residues. The V end lost 10 bases, the J end lost 9 bases, and 19 bases lay between the germline ends. The table came from immunoSEQ multiplex PCR; TCRdb's copy has only in-frame clones and leaves some out. This table holds around 750,000 clones, around 67% found once. Sequences were obtained from memory CD4+ T cells sorted from blood. Subset indicated: CD45RA-negative fraction. The source of this sequence is a woman aged 25 to 39 in good health. This chain connects TRBV6-5 to TRBJ2-1; tentatively, D is TRBD2 (5 bases). The CDR3 sequence: CAIRGAGWGEQFF. The CDR3 nucleotides are TGTGCCATCCGGGGTGCAGGATGGGGTGAGCAGTTCTTC.